The clone carrying this T cell receptor beta chain came up many times. This CDR3 is 12 amino acids long. V shed 5 bases and J shed 6 bases, with 8 bases lying between them. The source of the sample is a study of T cells in Graves' hyperthyroidism and ophthalmopathy. Using RNA transcripts as the source, TCR beta CDR3 regions were amplified. Initially, a first-round RT-PCR of the TCR CDR3 employed the HTBI primer set. TCRdb independently ran MiXCR on the multiplex PCR reads; one entry per CDR3 protein. The table lists more than 300,000 distinct CDR3 sequences, approximately 18% of them singletons. The TCR comes from a woman aged 25 to 45 with Graves' hyperthyroidism that later progressed to Graves' ophthalmopathy. The sample consisted of blood. This chain links TRBV12-3 or TRBV12-4 with TRBJ2-1, with no clear D. The CDR3 spells CASSDGLNEQFF. The CDR3 DNA reads as TGTGCCAGCAGTGACGGTCTCAATGAGCAGTTCTTC.